This T cell receptor beta chain originates from a study of T cell responses to AZD1222 COVID-19 vaccine. Using immunoSEQ multiplex PCR, the repertoire was profiled, and TCRdb retains in-frame clones only, with some absent. The sample comprises around 150,000 clones, about 90% of which are singletons, and 1.5% to 2% rests with the top ten. This CDR3 region has 14 residues. The V gene lost 5 bases and the J gene lost 9 bases, with 17 bases spanning the gap. Germline assignment: CDR1 SGHTA and CDR2 FQGNSA. This clone was found once. Its target is unknown. Study-wide findings and caveats: Regions left unmutated in variants are reportedly the target of nearly half of spike-specific TCRs.

The receptor comes from an adult in good health. This specimen was peripheral blood, taken on day 0 of AZD1222 vaccination. This chain links TRBV7-2 with TRBJ2-1; weak D call: TRBD2 (5 bases). The CDR3 DNA reads as TGTGCCAGCAGCCGTCAAATCCTTGGGAGTGAGCAGTTCTTC. Residues: CASSRQILGSEQFF.